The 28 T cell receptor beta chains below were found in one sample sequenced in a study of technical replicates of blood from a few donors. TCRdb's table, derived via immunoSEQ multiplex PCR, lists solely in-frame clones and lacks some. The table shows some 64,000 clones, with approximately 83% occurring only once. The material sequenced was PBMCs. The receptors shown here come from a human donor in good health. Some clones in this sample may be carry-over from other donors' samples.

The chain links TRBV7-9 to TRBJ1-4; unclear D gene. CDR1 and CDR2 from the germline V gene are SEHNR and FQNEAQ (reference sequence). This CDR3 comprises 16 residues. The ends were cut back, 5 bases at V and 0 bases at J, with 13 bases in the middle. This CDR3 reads CASSQDTPSTNEKLFF. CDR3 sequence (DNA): TGTGCCAGCAGCCAAGACACGCCTTCAACTAATGAAAAACTGTTTTTT. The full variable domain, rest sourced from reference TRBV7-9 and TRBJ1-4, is DTGVSQNPRHKITKRGQNVTFRCDPISEHNRLYWYRQTLGQGPEFLTYFQNEAQLEKSRLLSDRFSAERPKGSFSTLEIQRTEQGDSAMYLCASSQDTPSTNEKLFFGSGTQLSVL.

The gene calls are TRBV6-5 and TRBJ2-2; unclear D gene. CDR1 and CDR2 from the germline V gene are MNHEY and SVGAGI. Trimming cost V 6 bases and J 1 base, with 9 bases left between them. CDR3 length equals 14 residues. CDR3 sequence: CASRNGGNTGELFF. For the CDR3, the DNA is TGTGCCAGCAGAAACGGCGGGAACACCGGGGAGCTGTTTTTT.

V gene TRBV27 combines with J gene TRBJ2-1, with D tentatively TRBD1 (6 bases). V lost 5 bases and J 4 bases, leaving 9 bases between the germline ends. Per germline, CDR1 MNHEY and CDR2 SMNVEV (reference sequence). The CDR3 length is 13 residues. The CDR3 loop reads CASSLQGYNEQFF. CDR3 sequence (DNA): TGTGCCAGCAGTCTACAGGGTTACAATGAGCAGTTCTTC.

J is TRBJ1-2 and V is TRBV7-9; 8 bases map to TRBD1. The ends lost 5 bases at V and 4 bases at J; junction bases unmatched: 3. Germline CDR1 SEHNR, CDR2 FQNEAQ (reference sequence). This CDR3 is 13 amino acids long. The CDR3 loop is CASSPGTGYGYTF. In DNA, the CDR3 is TGTGCCAGCAGCCCCGGGACAGGCTATGGCTACACCTTC.

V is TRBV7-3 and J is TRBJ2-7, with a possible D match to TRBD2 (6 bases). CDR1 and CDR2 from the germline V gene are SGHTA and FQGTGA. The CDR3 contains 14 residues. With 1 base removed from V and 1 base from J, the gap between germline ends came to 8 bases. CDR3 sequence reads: CASSLSGGSYEQYF. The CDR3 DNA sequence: TGTGCCAGCAGCTTAAGTGGGGGGTCCTACGAGCAGTACTTC.

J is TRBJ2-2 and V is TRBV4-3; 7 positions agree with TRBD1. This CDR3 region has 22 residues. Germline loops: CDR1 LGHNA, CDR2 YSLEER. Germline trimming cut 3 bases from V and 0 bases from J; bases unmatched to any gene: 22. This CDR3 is CASSHNEGVIGGGRANTGELFF. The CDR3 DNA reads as TGCGCCAGCAGCCACAACGAAGGTGTAATAGGGGGCGGGCGGGCGAACACCGGGGAGCTGTTTTTT.

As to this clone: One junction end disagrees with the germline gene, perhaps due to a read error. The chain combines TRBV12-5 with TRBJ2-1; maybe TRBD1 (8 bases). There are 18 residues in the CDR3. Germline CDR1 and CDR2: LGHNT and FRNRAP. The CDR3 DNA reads TGTGCTAGTGGTTTGGCAACAACAGGGGGGGTGGGCTACGATGAGCAGTTCTTC. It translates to CASGLATTGGVGYDEQFF.

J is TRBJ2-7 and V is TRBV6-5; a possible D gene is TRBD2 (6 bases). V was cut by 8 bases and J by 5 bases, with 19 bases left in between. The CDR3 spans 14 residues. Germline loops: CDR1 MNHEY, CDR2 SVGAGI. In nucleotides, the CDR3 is TGTGCCAGCGCCAGGGCCATGCGGGAAAACGAGCAGTACTTC. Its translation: CASARAMRENEQYF.

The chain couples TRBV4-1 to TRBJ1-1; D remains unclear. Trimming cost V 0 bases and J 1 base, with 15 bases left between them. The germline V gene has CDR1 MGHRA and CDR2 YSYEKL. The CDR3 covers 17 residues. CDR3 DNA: TGCGCCAGCAGCCAAGATCTCACGAGACACTCGAACACTGAAGCTTTCTTT. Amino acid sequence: CASSQDLTRHSNTEAFF.

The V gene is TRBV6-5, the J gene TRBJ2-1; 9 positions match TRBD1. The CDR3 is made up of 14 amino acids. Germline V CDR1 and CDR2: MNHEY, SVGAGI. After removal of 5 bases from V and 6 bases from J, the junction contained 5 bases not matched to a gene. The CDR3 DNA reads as TGTGCCAGCAGTGGACAGGGGAAGGGCAATGAGCAGTTCTTC. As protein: CASSGQGKGNEQFF.

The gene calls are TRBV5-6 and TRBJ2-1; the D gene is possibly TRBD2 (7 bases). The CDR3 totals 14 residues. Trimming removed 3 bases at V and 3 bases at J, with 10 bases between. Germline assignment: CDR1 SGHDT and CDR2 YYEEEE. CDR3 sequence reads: CASSWRGLYNEQFF. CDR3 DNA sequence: TGTGCCAGCAGCTGGCGGGGGCTCTACAATGAGCAGTTCTTC.

The CDR3 sequence is CTSSQAGGDRISTDTQYF. DNA for the CDR3: TGCACCAGCAGCCAAGCCGGCGGAGACAGGATTTCCACAGATACGCAGTATTTT. The chain recombines TRBV1 with TRBJ2-3; TRBD1 reflects the table's D call only, with no check against the DNA. TRBV1 is a pseudogene locus. The CDR3 is 18 amino acids.

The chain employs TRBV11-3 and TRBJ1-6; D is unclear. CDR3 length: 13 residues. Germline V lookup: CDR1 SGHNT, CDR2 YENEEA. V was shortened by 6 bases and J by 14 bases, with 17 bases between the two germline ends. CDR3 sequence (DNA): TGTGCCAGCAGTTCCGGTCCGTCCGAGGCCCTCCACTTT. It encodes CASSSGPSEALHF.

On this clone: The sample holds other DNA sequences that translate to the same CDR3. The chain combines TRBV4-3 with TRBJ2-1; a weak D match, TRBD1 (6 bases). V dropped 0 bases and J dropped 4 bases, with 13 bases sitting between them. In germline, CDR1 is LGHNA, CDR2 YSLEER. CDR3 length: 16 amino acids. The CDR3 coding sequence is TGCGCCAGCAGCCAAGAGGCGGACAGCTTTTACAATGAGCAGTTCTTC. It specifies CASSQEADSFYNEQFF.

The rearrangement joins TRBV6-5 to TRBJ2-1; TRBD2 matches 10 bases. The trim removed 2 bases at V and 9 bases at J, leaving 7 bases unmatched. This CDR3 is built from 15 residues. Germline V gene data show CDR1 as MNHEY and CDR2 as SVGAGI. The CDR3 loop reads CASSYMSSGSGEQFF. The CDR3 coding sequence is TGTGCCAGCAGTTACATGTCTAGCGGGAGCGGTGAGCAGTTCTTC.

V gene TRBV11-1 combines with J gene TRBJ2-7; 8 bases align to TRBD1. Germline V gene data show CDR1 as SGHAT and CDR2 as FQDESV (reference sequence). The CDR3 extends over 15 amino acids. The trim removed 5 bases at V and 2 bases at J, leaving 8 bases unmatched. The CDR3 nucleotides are TGTGCCAGCAGCCCGAGGACAGGGATCACCTACGAGCAGTACTTC. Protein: CASSPRTGITYEQYF.

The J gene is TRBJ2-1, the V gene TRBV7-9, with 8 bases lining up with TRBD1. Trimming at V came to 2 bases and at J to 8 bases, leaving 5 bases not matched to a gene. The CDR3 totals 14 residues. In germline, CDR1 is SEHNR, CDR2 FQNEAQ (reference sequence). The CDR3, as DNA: TGTGCCAGCAGCTTACAGGGGGCAGGCGATGAGCAGTTCTTC. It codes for CASSLQGAGDEQFF.

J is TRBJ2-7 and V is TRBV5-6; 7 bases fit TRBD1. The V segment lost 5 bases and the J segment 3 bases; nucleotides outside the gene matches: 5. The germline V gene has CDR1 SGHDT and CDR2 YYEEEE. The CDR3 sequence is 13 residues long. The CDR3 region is CASSWGQFYEQYF. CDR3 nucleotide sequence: TGTGCCAGCAGTTGGGGACAGTTCTACGAGCAGTACTTC.

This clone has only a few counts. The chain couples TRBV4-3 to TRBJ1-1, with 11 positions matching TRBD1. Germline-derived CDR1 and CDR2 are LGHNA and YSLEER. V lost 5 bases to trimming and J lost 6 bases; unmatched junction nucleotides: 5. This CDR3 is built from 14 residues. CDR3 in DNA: TGCGCCAGCAGCTTAGGGACAGGGGGTGCTGAAGCTTTCTTT. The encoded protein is CASSLGTGGAEAFF.

The CDR3 sequence: CASHGQYGYTF. The CDR3 DNA is TGTGCCAGCCACGGACAGTATGGCTACACCTTC. The gene calls are TRBV6-6 and TRBJ1-2; weak D call: TRBD1 (6 bases). V dropped 8 bases and J dropped 5 bases, with 9 bases sitting between them. The CDR3 runs 11 residues. Germline V lookup: CDR1 MNHNY, CDR2 SVGAGI (reference sequence).

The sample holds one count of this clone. This CDR3 reads CASRSTGDYEQYF. The CDR3, as DNA: TGTGCAAGTCGCTCCACAGGGGACTACGAGCAGTACTTC. The chain combines TRBV12-2 with TRBJ2-7; the table's D call TRBD1 went unverified against the DNA. TRBV12-2 is described as a pseudogene. There are 13 residues in the CDR3.

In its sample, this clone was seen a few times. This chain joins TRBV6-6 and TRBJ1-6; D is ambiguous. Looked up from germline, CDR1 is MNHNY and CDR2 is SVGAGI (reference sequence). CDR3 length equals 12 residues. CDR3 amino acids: CAVQNGNSPLHF. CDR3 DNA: TGTGCAGTCCAGAACGGGAATTCACCCCTCCACTTT.

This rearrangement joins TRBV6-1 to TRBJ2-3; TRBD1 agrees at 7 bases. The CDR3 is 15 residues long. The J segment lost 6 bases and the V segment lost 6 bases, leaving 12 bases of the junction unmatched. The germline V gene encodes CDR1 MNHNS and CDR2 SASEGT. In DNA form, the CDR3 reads TGTGCCAGCAGCTCAATCCTCGACAGGGCTGATACGCAGTATTTT. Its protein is CASSSILDRADTQYF.

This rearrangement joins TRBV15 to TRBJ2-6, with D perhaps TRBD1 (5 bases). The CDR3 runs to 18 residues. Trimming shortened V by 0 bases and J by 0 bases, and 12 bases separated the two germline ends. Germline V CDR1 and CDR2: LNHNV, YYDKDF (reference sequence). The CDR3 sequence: CATSRDRAISSGANVLTF. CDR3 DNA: TGTGCCACCAGCAGAGACAGGGCTATTAGCTCTGGGGCCAACGTCCTGACTTTC.

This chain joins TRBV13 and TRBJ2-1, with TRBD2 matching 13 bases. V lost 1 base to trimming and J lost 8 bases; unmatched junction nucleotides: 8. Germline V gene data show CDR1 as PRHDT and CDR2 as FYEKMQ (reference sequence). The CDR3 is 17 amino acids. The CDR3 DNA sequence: TGTGCCAGCAGCTTAGTTCCCCGGACTAGCGGGAGACATGAGCAGTTCTTC. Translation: CASSLVPRTSGRHEQFF.

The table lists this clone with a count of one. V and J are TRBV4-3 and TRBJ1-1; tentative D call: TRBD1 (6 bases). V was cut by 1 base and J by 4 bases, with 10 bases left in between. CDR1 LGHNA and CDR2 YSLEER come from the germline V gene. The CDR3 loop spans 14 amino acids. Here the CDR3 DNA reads TGCGCCAGCAGCCAAGTCACAGGGAGCACTGAAGCTTTCTTT. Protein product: CASSQVTGSTEAFF.

The chain's CDR3 is CASSPGASGGYNEQFF. The DNA of the CDR3 is TGTGCCAGCAGCCCCGGGGCTAGCGGGGGGTACAATGAGCAGTTCTTC. J is TRBJ2-1 and V is TRBV7-3; 11 positions match TRBD2. The germline V gene encodes CDR1 SGHTA and CDR2 FQGTGA. This CDR3 is 16 amino acids long. V trimming: 5 bases; J trimming: 4 bases; junction bases outside the gene matches: 7.

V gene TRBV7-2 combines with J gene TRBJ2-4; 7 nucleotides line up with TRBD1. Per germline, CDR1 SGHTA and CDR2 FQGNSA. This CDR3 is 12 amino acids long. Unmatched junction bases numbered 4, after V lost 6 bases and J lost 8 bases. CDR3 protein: CASRTGTDIQYF. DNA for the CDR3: TGTGCCAGCAGAACAGGGACAGACATTCAGTACTTC.